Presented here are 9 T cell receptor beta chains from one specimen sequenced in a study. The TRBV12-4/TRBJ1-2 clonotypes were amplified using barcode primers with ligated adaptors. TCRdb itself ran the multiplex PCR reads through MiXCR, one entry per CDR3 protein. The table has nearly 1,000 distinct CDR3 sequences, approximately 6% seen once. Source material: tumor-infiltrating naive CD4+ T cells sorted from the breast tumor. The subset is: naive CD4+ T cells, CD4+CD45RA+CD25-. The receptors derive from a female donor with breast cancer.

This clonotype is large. The CDR3: CASSLGQGMDGYTF. CDR3 in DNA: TGTGCCAGCAGTTTAGGACAGGGGATGGATGGCTACACCTTC. The genes are TRBV12-3 or TRBV12-4 and TRBJ1-2; TRBD1 agrees at 8 bases. The CDR3 loop spans 14 amino acids. Trimming took 1 base from V and 6 from J; bases not matched to a gene: 4.

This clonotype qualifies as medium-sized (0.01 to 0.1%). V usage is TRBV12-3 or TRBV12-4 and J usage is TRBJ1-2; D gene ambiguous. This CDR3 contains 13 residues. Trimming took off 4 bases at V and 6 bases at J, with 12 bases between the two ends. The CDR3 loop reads CASSSGSSNGYTF. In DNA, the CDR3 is TGTGCCAGCAGTTCCGGATCTTCGAATGGCTACACCTTC.

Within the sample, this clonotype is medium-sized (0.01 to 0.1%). CDR3 sequence (DNA): TGTGCCAGCAGACCATCGCGAGGGGACGGTTATGGCTACACCTTC. As protein: CASRPSRGDGYGYTF. This chain connects TRBV12-3 or TRBV12-4 to TRBJ1-2; weak D call: TRBD1 (5 bases). Trimming took off 6 bases at V and 5 bases at J, with 19 bases between the two ends. The CDR3 contains 15 residues.

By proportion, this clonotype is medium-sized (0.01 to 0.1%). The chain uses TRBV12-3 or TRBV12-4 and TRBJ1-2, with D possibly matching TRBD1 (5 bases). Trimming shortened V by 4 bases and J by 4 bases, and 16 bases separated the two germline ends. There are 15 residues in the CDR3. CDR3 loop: CASSSEGPRGYGYTF. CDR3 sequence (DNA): TGTGCCAGCAGTTCCGAGGGGCCTCGGGGCTATGGCTACACCTTC.

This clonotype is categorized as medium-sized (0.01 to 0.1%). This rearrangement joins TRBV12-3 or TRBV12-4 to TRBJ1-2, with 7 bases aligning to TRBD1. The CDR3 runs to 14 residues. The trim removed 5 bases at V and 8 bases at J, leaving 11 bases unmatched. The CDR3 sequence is CASSRDSQGVGYTF. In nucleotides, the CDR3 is TGTGCCAGCAGTAGGGACAGTCAGGGCGTCGGCTACACCTTC.

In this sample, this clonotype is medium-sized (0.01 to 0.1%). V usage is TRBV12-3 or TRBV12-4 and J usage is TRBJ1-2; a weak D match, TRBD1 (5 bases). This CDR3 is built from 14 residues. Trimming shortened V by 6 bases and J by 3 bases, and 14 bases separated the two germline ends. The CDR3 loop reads CASSYTAGHYGYTF. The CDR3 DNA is TGTGCCAGCAGCTATACGGCAGGGCACTATGGCTACACCTTC.

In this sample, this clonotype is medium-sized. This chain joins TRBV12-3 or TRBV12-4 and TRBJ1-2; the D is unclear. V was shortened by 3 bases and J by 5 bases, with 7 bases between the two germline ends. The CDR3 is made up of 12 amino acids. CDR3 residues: CASSFYTYGYTF. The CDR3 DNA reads TGTGCCAGCAGTTTCTACACATATGGCTACACCTTC.

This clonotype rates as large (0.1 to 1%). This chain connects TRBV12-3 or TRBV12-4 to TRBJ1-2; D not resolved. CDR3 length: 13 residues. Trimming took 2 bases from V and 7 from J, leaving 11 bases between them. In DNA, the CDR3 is TGTGCCAGCAGTTTAAGCTCAGAGTTTGGCTACACCTTC. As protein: CASSLSSEFGYTF.

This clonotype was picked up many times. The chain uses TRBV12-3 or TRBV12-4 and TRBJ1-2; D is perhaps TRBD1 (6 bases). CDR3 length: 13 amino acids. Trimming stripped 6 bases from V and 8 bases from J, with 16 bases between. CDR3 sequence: CASREQGYSGYTF. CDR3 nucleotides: TGTGCCAGCAGAGAACAGGGTTATTCGGGCTACACCTTC.